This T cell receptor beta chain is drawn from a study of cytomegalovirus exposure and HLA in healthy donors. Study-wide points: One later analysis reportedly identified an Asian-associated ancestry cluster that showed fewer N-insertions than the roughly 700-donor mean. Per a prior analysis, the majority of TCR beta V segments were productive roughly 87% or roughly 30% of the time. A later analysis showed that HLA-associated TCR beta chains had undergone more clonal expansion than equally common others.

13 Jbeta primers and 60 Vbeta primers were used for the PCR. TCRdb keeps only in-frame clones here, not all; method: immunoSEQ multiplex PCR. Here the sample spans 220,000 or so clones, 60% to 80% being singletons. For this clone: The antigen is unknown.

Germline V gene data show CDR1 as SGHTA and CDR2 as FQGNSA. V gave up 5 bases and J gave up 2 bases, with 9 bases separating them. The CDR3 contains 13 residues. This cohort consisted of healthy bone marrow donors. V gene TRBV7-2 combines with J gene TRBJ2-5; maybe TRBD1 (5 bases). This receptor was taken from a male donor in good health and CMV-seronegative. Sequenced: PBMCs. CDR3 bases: TGTGCCAGCAGCCACGACAGTCAAGAGACCCAGTACTTC. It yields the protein CASSHDSQETQYF.